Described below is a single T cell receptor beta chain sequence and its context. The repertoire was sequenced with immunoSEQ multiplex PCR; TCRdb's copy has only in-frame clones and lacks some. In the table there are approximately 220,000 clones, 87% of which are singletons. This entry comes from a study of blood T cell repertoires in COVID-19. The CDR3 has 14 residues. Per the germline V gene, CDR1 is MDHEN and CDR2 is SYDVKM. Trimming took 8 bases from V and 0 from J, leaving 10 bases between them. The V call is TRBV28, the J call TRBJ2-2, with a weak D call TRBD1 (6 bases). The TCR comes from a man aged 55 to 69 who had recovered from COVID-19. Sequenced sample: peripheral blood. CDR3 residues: CASVQGANTGELFF. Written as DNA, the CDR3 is TGTGCCAGCGTACAGGGAGCGAACACCGGGGAGCTGTTTTTT. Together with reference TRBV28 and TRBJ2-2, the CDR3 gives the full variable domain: DVKVTQSSRYLVKRTGEKVFLECVQDMDHENMFWYRQDPGLGLRLIYFSYDVKMKEKGDIPEGYSVSREKKERFSLILESASTNQTSMYLCASVQGANTGELFFGEGSRLTVL.